These 23 T cell receptor beta chains were all obtained from the same sample, sequenced in a study of blood T cell repertoires in COVID-19. This table comes from immunoSEQ multiplex PCR, and its TCRdb copy is limited to in-frame clones, with some not included. This repertoire shows 150,000 to 200,000 clones, 76% found once; its top ten account for more than 6.5%. The sequenced sample was peripheral blood. Source of these receptors: a woman in her fifties or sixties with active or convalescent COVID-19.

The rearrangement joins TRBV14 to TRBJ2-3; 8 bases match TRBD2. CDR1 and CDR2 from the germline V gene are SGHDN and FVKESK. This CDR3 is built from 17 residues. The V and J ends lost 0 bases and 4 bases, in that order; junction bases with no gene match: 9. CDR3 in DNA: TGTGCCAGCAGCCAAGACGGACCGGGAGGGCAGGCAGATACGCAGTATTTT. This sequence encodes CASSQDGPGGQADTQYF. The variable domain in full, completed from reference TRBV14 and TRBJ2-3, reads EAGVTQFPSHSVIEKGQTVTLRCDPISGHDNLYWYRRVMGKEIKFLLHFVKESKQDESGMPNNRFLAERTGGTYSTLKVQPAELEDSGVYFCASSQDGPGGQADTQYFGPGTRLTVL.

The chain couples TRBV7-2 to TRBJ2-7; possibly TRBD2 for D (6 bases). Germline CDR1 is SGHTA and CDR2 is FQGNSA. Trimming shortened V by 4 bases and J by 2 bases, and 9 bases separated the two germline ends. The CDR3 covers 13 residues. The CDR3 nucleotides are TGTGCCAGCAGCTCCGGGGGTGCCTACGAGCAGTACTTC. Encoded protein: CASSSGGAYEQYF. Based on the CDR3 plus reference TRBV7-2 and TRBJ2-7, the full variable domain is GAGVSQSPSNKVTEKGKDVELRCDPISGHTALYWYRQSLGQGLEFLIYFQGNSAPDKSGLPSDRFSAERTGGSVSTLTIQRTQQEDSAVYLCASSSGGAYEQYFGPGTRLTVT.

The rearrangement joins TRBV7-8 to TRBJ2-1; 10 bases are a match to TRBD2. V was pared by 5 bases and J by 8 bases, with 12 bases of the junction left unmatched. Germline V lookup: CDR1 SGHVS, CDR2 FQNEAQ. The CDR3 consists of 16 residues. CDR3 nucleotides: TGTGCCAGCAGCGACTGGGGGGCTAGCGGGGGTCATGAGCAGTTCTTC. Amino acid sequence: CASSDWGASGGHEQFF.

The rearrangement joins TRBV9 to TRBJ2-3; tentatively, D is TRBD1 (5 bases). There are 14 residues in the CDR3. V was shortened by 4 bases and J by 1 base, with 10 bases between the two germline ends. Germline CDR1 and CDR2: SGDLS and YYNGEE. CDR3 in amino acids: CASSPRVGTDTQYF. The CDR3 region has the DNA TGTGCCAGCAGCCCCAGGGTGGGCACAGATACGCAGTATTTT.

The V gene is TRBV30, the J gene TRBJ2-3, with TRBD1 matching 11 bases. Trimming cost V 2 bases and J 4 bases; bases outside gene matches: 8. The germline gives CDR1 GTSNPN, CDR2 SVGIG (reference sequence). The CDR3 is 16 residues long. CDR3 loop: CAWSPLGQGVADTQYF. The CDR3, as DNA: TGTGCCTGGAGTCCCTTGGGACAGGGGGTCGCAGATACGCAGTATTTT.

The chain recombines TRBV9 with TRBJ2-6; D not certain. CDR3 length equals 13 residues. Germline V lookup: CDR1 SGDLS, CDR2 YYNGEE. Deletions cut 4 bases from V and 5 bases from J, with 7 bases between. The chain's CDR3 is CASSSRRANVLTF. The CDR3 DNA sequence: TGTGCCAGCAGCTCTCGTCGGGCCAACGTCCTGACTTTC.

This chain uses TRBV4-3 with TRBJ2-3; possibly TRBD2 for D (6 bases). This CDR3 contains 15 residues. Trimming stripped 4 bases from V and 6 bases from J, with 17 bases between. CDR1 is LGHNA and CDR2 is YSLEER in the germline V gene. This CDR3 is CASSPSGGFADTQYF. The CDR3 region has the DNA TGCGCCAGCAGCCCGAGTGGGGGGTTTGCGGATACGCAGTATTTT.

This clone has a handful of counts. The V call is TRBV6-5, the J call TRBJ1-6; 7 bases match TRBD1. Per germline, CDR1 MNHEY and CDR2 SVGAGI. Trimming cost V 2 bases and J 10 bases; bases outside gene matches: 5. This CDR3 contains 14 residues. CDR3: CASSYGQEGSPLHF. The CDR3 DNA is TGTGCCAGCAGTTACGGACAGGAGGGCTCACCCCTCCACTTT.

The CDR3 sequence is CSAILQGYEQYF. CDR3 DNA sequence: TGCAGCGCCATTCTACAGGGCTACGAGCAGTACTTC. The chain recombines TRBV29-1 with TRBJ2-7; D is possibly TRBD1 (6 bases). The V end lost 7 bases, the J end lost 3 bases, and 13 bases lay between the germline ends. Germline V gene sequence: CDR1 SQVTM, CDR2 ANQGSEA. The length of the CDR3 is 12 residues.

This chain connects TRBV9 to TRBJ1-1; unclear D gene. Germline V gives CDR1 SGDLS, CDR2 YYNGEE. This CDR3 spans 12 amino acids. The V end lost 5 bases, the J end lost 4 bases, and 9 bases lay between the germline ends. CDR3 DNA sequence: TGTGCCAGCAGTGACCTAGGCACTGAAGCTTTCTTT. Its translation is CASSDLGTEAFF.

V usage is TRBV5-1 and J usage is TRBJ1-1; D is perhaps TRBD1 (6 bases). V was pared by 5 bases and J by 3 bases, with 14 bases between. There are 14 residues in the CDR3. CDR1 and CDR2 (germline): SGHRS, YFSETQ. The DNA of the CDR3 is TGCGCCAGCAGGCTCATCCCAGGGGACACTGAAGCTTTCTTT. Residues: CASRLIPGDTEAFF.

The chain has TRBV6-6 and TRBJ2-7, with a possible D match to TRBD1 (6 bases). V was shortened by 7 bases and J by 0 bases, with 19 bases between the two germline ends. This CDR3 region has 16 residues. CDR1 and CDR2 from the germline V gene are MNHNY and SVGAGI (reference sequence). In DNA form, the CDR3 reads TGTGCCAGCAAAGACCCTGGGGGCCGCTCCTCCTACGAGCAGTACTTC. Translated, it gives CASKDPGGRSSYEQYF.

The chain carries TRBV4-1 and TRBJ1-1, with 7 nucleotides matching TRBD1. The V and J ends lost 3 bases and 1 base, in that order; junction bases with no gene match: 2. CDR3 length: 14 amino acids. Per germline, CDR1 MGHRA and CDR2 YSYEKL. For the CDR3, the DNA is TGCGCCAGCAGCCAGGGACAGTCGAACACTGAAGCTTTCTTT. As protein: CASSQGQSNTEAFF.

CDR3 loop: CASSPALFSGRGQETQYF. The CDR3 DNA sequence: TGTGCCAGCAGCCCCGCACTATTTAGCGGGAGGGGTCAAGAGACCCAGTACTTC. The chain uses TRBV9 and TRBJ2-5; TRBD2 agrees at 11 bases. Trimming took 4 bases from V and 2 from J; bases not matched to a gene: 13. The CDR3 spans 18 residues. Germline V gene lookup returns CDR1 SGDLS and CDR2 YYNGEE.

This sequence joins TRBV3-1 (or the pseudogene TRBV3-2) and TRBJ2-4; D possibly corresponds to TRBD2 (6 bases). Germline V gene sequence: CDR1 LGHDT, CDR2 YNNKEL (reference sequence). The CDR3 has 14 residues. Trimming stripped 2 bases from V and 1 base from J, with 6 bases between. The CDR3 bases are TGTGCCAGCAGCCAAACTAGCGCCAAAAACATTCAGTACTTC. This encodes CASSQTSAKNIQYF.

The chain recombines TRBV19 with TRBJ2-3; unclear D gene. This CDR3 is 11 amino acids long. V was clipped by 6 bases and J by 2 bases, with 3 bases between them. CDR1 is LNHDA and CDR2 is SQIVND in the germline V gene (reference sequence). The CDR3 protein is CASSVTDTQYF. As DNA, the CDR3 is TGTGCCAGTAGCGTCACAGATACGCAGTATTTT.

This clone was found a few times. V is TRBV5-4 and J is TRBJ2-5, with 8 positions matching TRBD2. The V gene end was trimmed by 1 base and the J gene end by 4 bases; junction bases not matched to a gene: 3. Germline assignment: CDR1 SGHNT and CDR2 YYREEE (reference sequence). This CDR3 region has 14 residues. Written as DNA, the CDR3 is TGTGCCAGCAGCTTGCCCCTAGCGGGAGAGACCCAGTACTTC. Amino acids: CASSLPLAGETQYF. Based on the CDR3 plus reference TRBV5-4 and TRBJ2-5, the full variable domain is ETGVTQSPTHLIKTRGQQVTLRCSSQSGHNTVSWYQQALGQGPQFIFQYYREEENGRGNFPPRFSGLQFPNYSSELNVNALELDDSALYLCASSLPLAGETQYFGPGTRLLVL.

The V gene is TRBV28, the J gene TRBJ1-1; D not certain. The CDR3 runs 12 residues. Trimming cost V 1 base and J 4 bases, with 4 bases left between them. Germline V lookup: CDR1 MDHEN, CDR2 SYDVKM. The CDR3 DNA is TGTGCCAGCAGTTTATTGCGCACTGAAGCTTTCTTT. The encoded protein is CASSLLRTEAFF.

V usage is TRBV29-1 and J usage is TRBJ2-5; tentative D call: TRBD2 (6 bases). The CDR3 length is 14 residues. CDR1 is SQVTM and CDR2 is ANQGSEA in the germline V gene. V was shortened by 5 bases and J by 1 base, with 14 bases between the two germline ends. CDR3 sequence (DNA): TGCAGCGTTTTAGGCGGGATTATCCAAGAGACCCAGTACTTC. It yields the protein CSVLGGIIQETQYF.

The CDR3 spells CASSPTPGGSGRTGELFF. DNA for the CDR3: TGTGCCAGCAGCCCCACCCCGGGGGGTAGCGGGAGAACCGGGGAGCTGTTTTTT. The V and J genes are TRBV9 and TRBJ2-2, with TRBD2 matching 9 bases. Looked up from germline, CDR1 is SGDLS and CDR2 is YYNGEE. This CDR3 contains 18 residues. V gave up 4 bases and J gave up 5 bases; unmatched junction bases: 15.

Worth noting for this clone: At one of its ends the junction is not consistent with the germline gene, which may arise from a read error. V is TRBV6-6 and J is TRBJ1-1; TRBD1 aligns across 7 bases. CDR3 length equals 13 residues. From germline, CDR1 is MNHNY and CDR2 SVGAGI (reference sequence). CDR3 sequence (DNA): TGTGCCAGCACCCAGACAGGGAACCCTGAAGCTTTCTTT. Residues: CASTQTGNPEAFF.

The chain joins TRBV19 to TRBJ2-5, with D uncertain. The V gene's germline CDR1 is LNHDA and CDR2 SQIVND (reference sequence). This CDR3 region has 13 residues. With 5 bases removed from V and 0 bases from J, the gap between germline ends came to 7 bases. The CDR3 DNA sequence: TGTGCCAGTAGTCTCGACTACCAAGAGACCCAGTACTTC. Translated: CASSLDYQETQYF.

This rearrangement joins TRBV18 to TRBJ1-1; D perhaps matches TRBD1 (6 bases). Trimming pared 6 bases from V and 1 base from J, leaving 6 bases between. This CDR3 comprises 12 residues. The germline gives CDR1 KGHSH, CDR2 LQKENI. The CDR3 nucleotides are TGTGCCAGCTCCAGGGGGAACACTGAAGCTTTCTTT. It yields the protein CASSRGNTEAFF.